Following are 4 T cell receptor beta chains from one sample sequenced in a study of esophageal squamous cell carcinoma under preoperative chemotherapy. The sample's time point: before preoperative PTX-NDP chemotherapy. TCRdb re-analysed the PCR reads in MiXCR, keeping a single row per CDR3 protein. The sample records roughly 32,000 distinct CDR3 sequences, 40% to 60% being singletons. This specimen was collected from a patient given preoperative chemotherapy. The origin of the receptors is a human donor with esophageal squamous cell carcinoma. The donor label of this sample is uncertain.

This clonotype was counted a single time. The chain uses TRBV11-3 and TRBJ2-5; D is unresolved. The J call may be incorrect, as the DNA end agrees better with TRBJ2-1. The CDR3 loop spans 15 amino acids. CDR1 is SGHNT and CDR2 is YENEEA in the germline V gene. The CDR3 region is CASSLSAIVFNEQFF. In DNA form, the CDR3 reads TGTGCCAGCAGCTTATCAGCGATAGTATTCAATGAGCAGTTCTTC.

This chain joins TRBV7-3 and TRBJ2-2; possible D gene TRBD2, 5 bases. Gene TRBJ2-3 matches the end of the DNA better, so the J call may be wrong. This CDR3 contains 14 residues. Germline V gene sequence: CDR1 SGHTA, CDR2 FQGTGA. The CDR3 nucleotides are TGTGCCAGCAGCTTCTCGGGGAACACCGGGGCGCAGTATTTT. This translates into CASSFSGNTGAQYF.

Points on this clonotype: One junction end disagrees with the germline gene, perhaps due to a read error. The chain has TRBV6-1 and TRBJ2-3; maybe TRBD2 (5 bases). Germline assignment: CDR1 MNHNS and CDR2 SASEGT. This CDR3 is 13 amino acids long. The chain's CDR3 is CASLAEGTNTQYF. In DNA, the CDR3 is TGTGCCAGCCTCGCCGAGGGCACAAACACGCAGTACTTT.

The chain uses TRBV27 and TRBJ1-2, with D uncertain. Germline V gives CDR1 MNHEY, CDR2 SMNVEV (reference sequence). This CDR3 spans 14 amino acids. Trimming took off 2 bases at V and 2 bases at J, with 9 bases between the two ends. This CDR3 reads CASSLNRENYGYTF. As DNA, the CDR3 is TGTGCCAGCAGTTTAAATCGGGAGAACTATGGCTACACCTTC.